This T cell receptor beta chain was found in a study of early T cells in non-severe SARS-CoV-2 infection. TCRdb used MiXCR to reprocess the 5' RACE reads, holding one entry per CDR3 protein. The sample yields around 67,000 distinct CDR3 sequences, approximately 13% seen once. CDR3 length: 11 amino acids. The V gene's germline CDR1 is SGHAT and CDR2 FQNNGV. V was trimmed by 5 bases and J by 6 bases, leaving 6 bases between them. This clonotype was recorded many times. The chain uses TRBV11-2 and TRBJ2-3, with unresolved D. Specimen: whole blood. This TCR came from an adult who was a healthcare worker with PCR-confirmed SARS-CoV-2 infection or an uninfected control (not recorded which). CDR3 coding DNA: TGTGCCAGCAGCCGCCGGGATACGCAGTATTTT. Translation gives CASSRRDTQYF.